These 7 T cell receptor beta chains share one sample of origin, sequenced in a study of shared clonotypes between healthy human individuals. Assay used: immunoSEQ multiplex PCR; TCRdb lists only in-frame clones, some missing. The sample holds around 980,000 clones, about 80% seen once. The sequencing input was memory CD4+ T cells from PBMCs. Subset reported: CD45RA-negative fraction. The receptors come from a man younger than 30 in good health. Some clones in this sample may be carry-over from other donors' samples.

V and J are TRBV28 and TRBJ1-2; 8 bases agree with TRBD1. The CDR3 contains 18 residues. The junction had 20 bases not matched to a gene; V was cut back by 3 bases and J by 8 bases. Germline assignment: CDR1 MDHEN and CDR2 SYDVKM. This CDR3 reads CASSFRTIIDRTGRGYTF. The CDR3 DNA is TGTGCCAGCAGTTTCCGAACGATTATTGACAGGACAGGGAGAGGCTACACCTTC.

The V call is TRBV5-1, the J call TRBJ2-1; the D is unclear. CDR1 is SGHRS, CDR2 YFSETQ, per germline. V was trimmed by 6 bases and J by 2 bases, leaving 12 bases between them. The CDR3 contains 14 residues. The CDR3 protein is CASTPLGTYNEQFF. The CDR3 coding sequence is TGCGCCAGCACCCCTTTGGGGACCTACAATGAGCAGTTCTTC.

A remark on this clone: This CDR3 is also generated by other DNA sequences in the sample. V usage is TRBV18 and J usage is TRBJ2-7; no firm D call. V was pared by 3 bases and J by 0 bases, with 6 bases between. The CDR3 totals 13 residues. Germline assignment: CDR1 KGHSH and CDR2 LQKENI. CDR3 sequence reads: CASSPSPSYEQYF. The CDR3 DNA follows: TGTGCCAGCTCACCGTCCCCCTCCTACGAGCAGTACTTC.

The chain employs TRBV29-1 and TRBJ2-5; 10 positions agree with TRBD1. The CDR3 loop spans 13 amino acids. In germline, CDR1 is SQVTM, CDR2 ANQGSEA. V dropped 8 bases and J dropped 5; count of bases not matched to a gene: 8. The CDR3: CSSRQGARETQYF. Here the CDR3 DNA reads TGCAGCTCTAGACAGGGGGCGCGGGAGACCCAGTACTTC. The whole variable domain, remainder taken from reference TRBV29-1 and TRBJ2-5, is SAVISQKPSRDICQRGTSLTIQCQVDSQVTMMFWYRQQPGQSLTLIATANQGSEATYESGFVIDKFPISRPNLTFSTLTVSNMSPEDSSIYLCSSRQGARETQYFGPGTRLLVL.

The chain couples TRBV11-2 to TRBJ1-3; maybe TRBD1 (6 bases). CDR3 length equals 14 residues. Germline loops: CDR1 SGHAT, CDR2 FQNNGV. V lost 5 bases to trimming and J lost 4 bases, with 12 bases between them. The CDR3 spells CASSRYGQGNTIYF. CDR3 coding DNA: TGTGCCAGCAGCCGGTACGGACAGGGAAACACCATATATTTT.

J is TRBJ1-1 and V is TRBV10-3, with 9 bases that match TRBD1. Germline loops: CDR1 ENHRY, CDR2 SYGVKD. The V gene end was trimmed by 2 bases and the J gene end by 5 bases; junction bases not matched to a gene: 9. The CDR3 runs to 16 residues. Here the CDR3 reads CAISEPGGQGRTEAFF. The CDR3 DNA reads as TGTGCCATCAGTGAGCCCGGGGGACAGGGTCGTACTGAAGCTTTCTTT.

The chain has TRBV28 and TRBJ1-3; D call uncertain. Germline CDR1 and CDR2: MDHEN and SYDVKM. The germline V and J ends were trimmed by 6 bases and 3 bases, with 12 bases remaining between them. The CDR3 sequence is 14 residues long. CDR3 amino acids: CASSLRQGGNTIYF. Written as DNA, the CDR3 is TGTGCCAGCAGCCTAAGACAAGGTGGAAACACCATATATTTT.